Sequencing of this T cell receptor beta chain was carried out in a study of identical twins. This clonotype was counted many times. With V trimmed by 4 bases and J by 2 bases, 4 bases remained unmatched. CDR3 size: 14 residues. In germline, CDR1 is MGHDK, CDR2 SYGVNS. A single record per CDR3 protein comes from TCRdb applying MiXCR to the 5' RACE reads. Of 700,000 or so distinct CDR3 sequences listed, more than 6.5% are singletons. This same sample was also part of a study on yellow fever vaccine responses in identical twins.

The source material was PBMCs. The sequence was collected from a woman under 30 in good health. The V gene is TRBV25-1, the J gene TRBJ1-1; 7 bases map to TRBD1. The chain's CDR3 is CASSGNRGNTEAFF. CDR3 bases: TGTGCCAGCAGTGGAAACAGGGGAAACACTGAAGCTTTCTTT.